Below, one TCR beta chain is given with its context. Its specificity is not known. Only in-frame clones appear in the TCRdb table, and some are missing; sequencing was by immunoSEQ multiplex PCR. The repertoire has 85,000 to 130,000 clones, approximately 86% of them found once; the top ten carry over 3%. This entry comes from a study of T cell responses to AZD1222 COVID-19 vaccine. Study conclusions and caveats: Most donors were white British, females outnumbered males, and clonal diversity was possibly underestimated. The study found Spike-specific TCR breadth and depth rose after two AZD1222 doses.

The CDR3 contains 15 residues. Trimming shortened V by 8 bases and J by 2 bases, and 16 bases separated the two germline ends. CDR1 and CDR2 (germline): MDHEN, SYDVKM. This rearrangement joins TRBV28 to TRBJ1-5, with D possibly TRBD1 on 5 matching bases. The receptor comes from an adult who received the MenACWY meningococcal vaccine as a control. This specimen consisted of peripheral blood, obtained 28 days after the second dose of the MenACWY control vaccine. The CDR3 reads CASASEGGGNQPQHF. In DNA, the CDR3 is TGTGCCAGCGCATCTGAGGGAGGGGGCAATCAGCCCCAGCATTTT. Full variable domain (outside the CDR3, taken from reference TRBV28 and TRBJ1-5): DVKVTQSSRYLVKRTGEKVFLECVQDMDHENMFWYRQDPGLGLRLIYFSYDVKMKEKGDIPEGYSVSREKKERFSLILESASTNQTSMYLCASASEGGGNQPQHFGDGTRLSIL.